This TCR beta chain derives from a study of T cells after yellow fever vaccination. In the study overall: Fractions with few cells were prepared using SMART-Seq v4 Ultra Low Input.

CDR1 is LGHNA and CDR2 is YSLEER in the germline V gene. The CDR3 loop spans 15 amino acids. V was cut by 0 bases and J by 9 bases, with 17 bases left in between. Universal primer sites and UMIs were introduced during 5'RACE template-switching synthesis of TCR cDNA. MiXCR was run by TCRdb on the 5' RACE reads, yielding one entry per CDR3 protein. Of some 260,000 distinct CDR3 sequences listed, roughly 4.8% are singletons. This clonotype was found a few times. The antigen remains unidentified. Study-level findings and limits: Reappearance after the booster was seen for most primary-vaccination clones, at about 95% CD4 and more than 80% CD8. Relatively few clonotypes were ones that appeared in both CD4 and CD8 compartments.

This sequence originates from a man between 18 and 35 years old who received the YFV17D yellow fever vaccine. The chain combines TRBV4-3 with TRBJ1-2, with unresolved D. The specimen was CD4+ T cells sorted from PBMCs, collected on the day of the yellow fever booster vaccination. This CDR3 reads CASSQDIRQVKSYTF. The CDR3 nucleotides are TGCGCCAGCAGCCAAGATATTCGGCAGGTTAAGAGCTACACCTTC.